This is a list of T cell receptor beta chains from one sample in a study of T cell changes during pregnancy in multiple sclerosis. Repertoires were generated with immunoSEQ multiplex PCR, while TCRdb's copy carries only in-frame clones and drops some. The table has over 50,000 clones, approximately 90% seen once. Sample: peripheral blood from another person, used as feeder cells. The receptors come from a human donor whose cells served as feeder cells for cultures in a pregnancy study. Each CDR3 is given with its conserved first and last residue. A D gene is named only where the DNA matches it firmly. Not every row has a clone size; where given, it reads once, few, many or a size class.

j_call	clone_size	v_call	d_call	cdr3_nt	cdr3_aa
TRBJ2-3	-	TRBV27	TRBD2	TGTGCCAGCAGTTCCCGATCCCCGGGACTAGCGGGGTCGAATACGCAGTATTTT	CASSSRSPGLAGSNTQYF
TRBJ1-4	-	TRBV19	TRBD1	TGTGCCACCGGACCTACGAGGGACAGTGAAAAACTGTTTTTT	CATGPTRDSEKLFF
TRBJ2-3	-	TRBV4-3	-	TGCGCCAGCAGCCAAGGAGGGGTTGAGGATACGCAGTATTTT	CASSQGGVEDTQYF
TRBJ2-5	-	TRBV5-1	-	TGCGCCAGCAGCTGGGAGTTACGGGAGACCCAGTACTTC	CASSWELRETQYF
TRBJ1-1	-	TRBV5-1	-	TGCGCCAGCAGCTTGGGTAGGGCCGACACTGAAGCTTTCTTT	CASSLGRADTEAFF
TRBJ2-5	-	TRBV5-1	TRBD1	TGCGCCAGCAGCTCACAGGGGGCCGGTCAAGAGACCCAGTACTTC	CASSSQGAGQETQYF
TRBJ2-5	-	TRBV19	TRBD2	TGTGCCAGTAGTATTAGAAACGTAGCGGGGTTCCAAGAGACCCAGTACTTC	CASSIRNVAGFQETQYF
TRBJ1-1	few	TRBV4-1	-	TGCGCCAGCAGCCAGGAGGGGGGGAACACTGAAGCTTTCTTT	CASSQEGGNTEAFF
TRBJ1-5	once	TRBV15	-	TGTGCCACCAGCAGTTGGTCGTTTAGCAATCAGCCCCAGCATTTT	CATSSWSFSNQPQHF
TRBJ1-1	-	TRBV7-2	-	TGTGCCAGCAGCTTAGCGCAGGTGAACACTGAAGCTTTCTTT	CASSLAQVNTEAFF
TRBJ1-5	-	TRBV27	TRBD1	TGTGCCAGCAGTCCCCAAACAGGGGGCTGGGGTCAGCCCCAGCATTTT	CASSPQTGGWGQPQHF
TRBJ2-7	once	TRBV5-1	-	TGCGCCAGCAGCTCGGGACTTATTAGCTCCTACGAGCAGTACTTC	CASSSGLISSYEQYF
TRBJ1-4	-	TRBV5-1	TRBD1	TGCGCCAGCAGCCCCCAAGGGACAGGGGAAAAACTGTTTTTT	CASSPQGTGEKLFF
TRBJ1-2	-	TRBV6-4	-	TGTGCCAGCAGTGACTCCGGCAGGGAACCCTATGGCTACACCTTC	CASSDSGREPYGYTF
TRBJ1-3	-	TRBV6-1	-	TGTGCCAGCAGCAGGACCCGGCCCTCTGGAAACACCATATATTTT	CASSRTRPSGNTIYF
TRBJ2-1	-	TRBV29-1	-	TGCAGCGTCCGGTGGGGGATTCAGCAGTTCTTC	CSVRWGIQQFF
TRBJ1-1	-	TRBV2	-	TGTGCCAGCAGTGGGCCGGGCATGGGAACTGAAGCTTTCTTT	CASSGPGMGTEAFF
TRBJ2-1	once	TRBV6-6	-	TGTGCCAGCAGCCCGGGTGTTACAGGCGGCTACAATGAGCAGTTCTTC	CASSPGVTGGYNEQFF
TRBJ2-1	-	TRBV10-3	-	TGTGCCATCAGTGTTAGGGGGTCGGAGGAGCAGTTCTTC	CAISVRGSEEQFF
TRBJ2-3	-	TRBV5-4	TRBD1	TGTGCCAGCAGCCGACAGGGTGGAGATACGCAGTATTTT	CASSRQGGDTQYF
TRBJ2-7	few	TRBV4-1	-	TGCGCCAGCAGGCCGGGGGCCTCCTACGAGCAGTACTTC	CASRPGASYEQYF
TRBJ2-1	-	TRBV11-2	-	TGTGCCAGCAGCTTAGTGGGAATCGCCTACAATGAGCAGTTCTTC	CASSLVGIAYNEQFF
TRBJ1-2	-	TRBV28	-	TGTGCCAGCGGGGGGGGCTCTAATCTCGGTGGCTACACCTTC	CASGGGSNLGGYTF
TRBJ1-1	-	TRBV5-1	-	TGCGCCAGCCGCAGGGACGATAACACTGAAGCTTTCTTT	CASRRDDNTEAFF
TRBJ2-7	-	TRBV5-1	-	TGCGCCAGCAGCCTGATGGCTGAGGGGTACGAGCAGTACTTC	CASSLMAEGYEQYF
TRBJ2-7	-	TRBV12-5	-	TGTGCTAGTGGTTCCCTGACTGATCGCGAGCAGTACTTC	CASGSLTDREQYF
TRBJ1-1	once	TRBV19	-	TGTGCCAGTACCCGGGGGGTGAACACTGAAGCTTTCTTT	CASTRGVNTEAFF
TRBJ1-1	-	TRBV5-5	-	TGTGCCAGCAGCTTTCGAGAGACACCGTGGACTGAAGCTTTCTTT	CASSFRETPWTEAFF
TRBJ2-7	-	TRBV5-4	-	TGTGCCAGCAGCTTGGTGCAGGAAAAAGTCGGGGAGCAGTACTTC	CASSLVQEKVGEQYF
TRBJ1-5	few	TRBV5-6	-	TGTGCCAGCAGCTTGGGGCCAGGTCTGGAACAGCCCCAGCATTTT	CASSLGPGLEQPQHF
TRBJ2-6	-	TRBV6-5	-	TGTGCCAGCAGGATAGGATCTGGGGCCAACGTCCTGACTTTC	CASRIGSGANVLTF
TRBJ2-7	-	TRBV27	TRBD1	TGTGCCAGCACTGAGTCAGGGGGAAAATACTACGAGCAGTACTTC	CASTESGGKYYEQYF
TRBJ1-1	-	TRBV5-1	-	TGCGCCAGCAGCGACAGGACGGAGAACACTGAAGCTTTCTTT	CASSDRTENTEAFF
TRBJ2-7	-	TRBV18	-	TGTGCCAGCTCAGAGGACGGTCCCTACGAGCAGTACTTC	CASSEDGPYEQYF
TRBJ2-3	-	TRBV11-3	TRBD2	TGTGCCAGCAGCTCAGTAGCGGGAGGGGACACAGATACGCAGTATTTT	CASSSVAGGDTDTQYF
TRBJ2-3	few	TRBV6-6	-	TGTGCCAGCAGTTCCAGGGCCGGCACAGATACGCAGTATTTT	CASSSRAGTDTQYF
TRBJ2-1	-	TRBV11-2	TRBD1	TGTGCCAGCAGCTTAGTGGGCAGGGGGATTGGTGAGCAGTTCTTC	CASSLVGRGIGEQFF
TRBJ1-2	-	TRBV2	-	TGTGCCAGCAGTGCAGAAGGACAGTCTTACTATGGCTACACCTTC	CASSAEGQSYYGYTF
TRBJ2-1	-	TRBV5-5	-	TGTGCCAGCAGCCCCATAGGAGACAATGAGCAGTTCTTC	CASSPIGDNEQFF
TRBJ1-2	few	TRBV6-5	-	TGTGCCAGCAGTTACTCGCGGGGATATGGCTACACCTTC	CASSYSRGYGYTF
TRBJ2-1	-	TRBV5-1	-	TGCGCCAGCAACCAAGGGGACTCTTACAATGAGCAGTTCTTC	CASNQGDSYNEQFF
TRBJ1-6	few	TRBV4-3	-	TGCGCCAGCAGCCAAGGACTGAGTTCACCCCTCCACTTT	CASSQGLSSPLHF
TRBJ2-7	-	TRBV13	TRBD1	TGTGCCAGCAGCTCCGACAGGGGGCAGGGAGAGCAGTACTTC	CASSSDRGQGEQYF
TRBJ2-2	-	TRBV18	-	TGTGCCAGCTCACTGTCAGGGAACACCGGGGAGCTGTTTTTT	CASSLSGNTGELFF
TRBJ2-1	-	TRBV9	TRBD2	TGTGCCAGCAGCGCTTTTAGCGGGGGGGCCTCCAATGGGCAGTTCTTC	CASSAFSGGASNGQFF
TRBJ1-2	-	TRBV4-3	TRBD1	TGCGCCAGCAGCCCGGGGACAGGGAACTATGGCTACACCTTC	CASSPGTGNYGYTF
TRBJ1-6	-	TRBV7-9	-	TGTGCCAGCAGCTTACGGCAGGGTGCGCCCCTCCACTTT	CASSLRQGAPLHF
TRBJ2-1	-	TRBV5-4	-	TGTGCCAGCTTAGCTTCCGACTCCAGCTCCTACAATGAGCAGTTCTTC	CASLASDSSSYNEQFF
TRBJ1-1	-	TRBV7-8	-	TGTGCCAGCAGCTCGACAGGTCCGAACACTGAAGCTTTCTTT	CASSSTGPNTEAFF
TRBJ2-7	-	TRBV10-2	-	TGCGCCAGCTCCGAACAGGGACGGGAGCAGTACTTC	CASSEQGREQYF